A selection of T cell receptor beta chains follows, all from one sample in a study of T cell changes during pregnancy in multiple sclerosis. Assay used: immunoSEQ multiplex PCR; TCRdb lists only in-frame clones, some missing. This sample has approximately 28,000 clones, with 75% to 90% found just once. Source: CD8+ T cells from peripheral blood mononuclear cells, taken in the second trimester of pregnancy. The origin of the receptors is a female donor with multiple sclerosis, enrolled in a pregnancy study. Both conserved end residues are part of each CDR3. A D gene is named only where the DNA matches it firmly. The size entry is marked missing in some rows and otherwise reads once, few, many or a size class.

j_call,clone_size,d_call,v_call,cdr3_nt,cdr3_aa
TRBJ1-5,-,-,TRBV28,TGTGCCAGCAGTTTGGAGGAGGAGTACCAGCCCCAGCATTTT,CASSLEEEYQPQHF
TRBJ2-3,-,TRBD2,TRBV7-2,TGTGCCAGCAGCCTCTGGCTAGCGGGAGGGCCCTCATCAGATACGCAGTATTTT,CASSLWLAGGPSSDTQYF
TRBJ2-7,-,TRBD1,TRBV28,TGTGCCAGCAGTGACAGGGGGCGAAGGAGGCCGCCCTACGAGCAGTACTTC,CASSDRGRRRPPYEQYF
TRBJ1-1,-,-,TRBV6-1,TGTGCCAGCATCAGAACAGGGAACACTGAAGCTTTCTTT,CASIRTGNTEAFF
TRBJ2-7,-,-,TRBV27,TGTGCCAGCAGCCCTGCTAGGTTTTACGAGCAGTACTTC,CASSPARFYEQYF
TRBJ2-7,-,-,TRBV30,TGTGCCTGGACGTTGGCTTCCAGCTCCTACGAGCAGTACTTC,CAWTLASSSYEQYF
TRBJ2-7,-,-,TRBV7-9,TGTGCCAGCAGCCCCGGGACAAGCTACGAGCAGTACTTC,CASSPGTSYEQYF
TRBJ1-1,once,TRBD1,TRBV28,TGTGCCAGCAGTTTTCGGGCGGGACAGGGGAGTACTGAAGCTTTCTTT,CASSFRAGQGSTEAFF
TRBJ2-7,-,-,TRBV7-2,TGTGCCAGCAGCCCGGGGTTTAACTACGAGCAGTACTTC,CASSPGFNYEQYF
TRBJ2-5,once,TRBD2,TRBV15,TGTGCCACCGGTCCAGCTAGCGGGAGGGCCAACCAAGAGACCCAGTACTTC,CATGPASGRANQETQYF
TRBJ2-3,-,-,TRBV15,TGTGCCACCAGCACCTACAAGGGGGTCGTGGGTGATACGCAGTATTTT,CATSTYKGVVGDTQYF
TRBJ2-1,-,TRBD2,TRBV9,TGTGCCAGCAGCCCTAAACTAGCGACCACCTACAATGAGCAGTTCTTC,CASSPKLATTYNEQFF
TRBJ2-3,-,-,TRBV10-3,TGTGCCATCAGTGAGTCGAGGGGGATGGGAGATACGCAGTATTTT,CAISESRGMGDTQYF
TRBJ1-1,-,-,TRBV21-1,TGTGCCACCGCCATTTCCCTAGAAGCTTTCTTT,CATAISLEAFF
TRBJ1-2,-,-,TRBV29-1,TGCAGCGTTGAACCAGGCTCCATCTATGGCTACACCTTC,CSVEPGSIYGYTF
TRBJ1-5,once,-,TRBV4-3,TGCGCCAGCAGCCTGGCGGAAAATCAGCCCCAGCATTTT,CASSLAENQPQHF
TRBJ1-3,once,TRBD1,TRBV11-3,TGTGCCAGCAGCTCGGGACAGGGAGGCTCTGGAAACACCATATATTTT,CASSSGQGGSGNTIYF
TRBJ1-1,-,-,TRBV7-8,TGTGCCAGCAGCGAGGGGGTGCGTGGAGCTTTCTTT,CASSEGVRGAFF
TRBJ2-7,once,-,TRBV27,TGTGCCAGCAGTTTATGGGGCAGGGATCTGTACTTC,CASSLWGRDLYF
TRBJ2-1,-,-,TRBV4-2,TGTGCCAGCAGCCATGGGGGGAATGAGCAGTTCTTC,CASSHGGNEQFF
TRBJ2-6,-,-,TRBV27,TGTGCCAGCAGTTTATCGTCGGGGGTAACGGGGGCCAACGTCCTGACTTTC,CASSLSSGVTGANVLTF
TRBJ1-4,-,-,TRBV6-1,TGTGCCAGCAGTGAAGGCAGGGTCTATGAAAAACTGTTTTTT,CASSEGRVYEKLFF
TRBJ2-6,many,-,TRBV4-3,TGCGCCAGCAGCCAAGATGTGAGCTCTGGGGCCAACGTCCTGACTTTC,CASSQDVSSGANVLTF
TRBJ1-1,-,-,TRBV6-5,TGTGCCAGCAGTTACACCGGAAGCGGCACTGAAGCTTTCTTT,CASSYTGSGTEAFF
TRBJ2-1,once,-,TRBV7-9,TGTGCCAGCAGCTACGGGACAGAGCAGTTCTTC,CASSYGTEQFF
TRBJ2-7,-,TRBD1,TRBV5-3,TGTGCCAGAAGCTCAAGACAGGGGGCTCGCCACGAGCAGTACTTC,CARSSRQGARHEQYF
TRBJ2-1,-,-,TRBV5-1,TGCGCCAGCAGCTCGGGTAATGAGCAGTTCTTC,CASSSGNEQFF
TRBJ2-1,-,TRBD1,TRBV6-1,TGTGCCAGCAGTGAAGCGGCAGGGGGCGCCTACAATGAGCAGTTCTTC,CASSEAAGGAYNEQFF
TRBJ2-7,-,-,TRBV21-1,TGTGCCAGCAGCAACCCCAAACTAGCGGAATATTCCTACGAGCAGTACTTC,CASSNPKLAEYSYEQYF
TRBJ2-5,-,TRBD2,TRBV4-1,TGCGCCAGCAGCCAAGTCGGACTAGCGGGAGAGACCCAGTACTTC,CASSQVGLAGETQYF
TRBJ2-3,-,TRBD2,TRBV27,TGTGCCAGCAGTTTTGACCTAGCGGGTACCCCAGCCACAGATACGCAGTATTTT,CASSFDLAGTPATDTQYF
TRBJ2-1,-,-,TRBV27,TGTGCCGTTCACAGAGAGGGAGGCCACAATGAGCAGTTCTTC,CAVHREGGHNEQFF
TRBJ2-1,-,TRBD2,TRBV4-3,TGCGCCAGCAGCCCCGGGGGGGCCTACAATGAGCAGTTCTTC,CASSPGGAYNEQFF
TRBJ1-3,-,TRBD1,TRBV18,TGTGCCAGCTCACCACGGTCGAGAACAGGGGCAGCCACCACCATATATTTT,CASSPRSRTGAATTIYF
TRBJ2-2,medium-sized,TRBD1,TRBV7-3,TGTGCCAGCGGGACAGCCGGGGAGCTGTTTTTT,CASGTAGELFF
TRBJ2-7,-,-,TRBV6-1,TGTGCCAGCAGTCGCAGGTCCTACGAGCAGTACTTC,CASSRRSYEQYF
TRBJ2-2,-,-,TRBV19,TGTGCCAGTAGCAACCGACAGAGTCGGAACACCGGGGAGCTGTTTTTT,CASSNRQSRNTGELFF
TRBJ2-1,-,TRBD1,TRBV2,TGTGCCAGCAGTGAAGCAGGCGGGACAGGGACCCTTTGGAATGAGCAGTTCTTC,CASSEAGGTGTLWNEQFF
TRBJ2-5,-,-,TRBV28,TGTGCCAGCACAGGTTTTCTTCGAGAGACCCAGTACTTC,CASTGFLRETQYF
TRBJ2-7,-,TRBD2,TRBV13,TGTGCCAGCAGCTTACGTCTAGCGGGAGGCATCACCTACGAGCAGTACTTC,CASSLRLAGGITYEQYF
TRBJ2-7,-,TRBD2,TRBV13,TGTGCCAGCAGCTCGGGACTATACTACGAGCAGTACTTC,CASSSGLYYEQYF
TRBJ1-4,-,-,TRBV5-1,TGCGCCAGCAGCTTGGGGTGGACAGCTGAAAAACTGTTTTTT,CASSLGWTAEKLFF